This record looks at one TCR beta chain sequence and its context. Trimming cost V 4 bases and J 5 bases, with 18 bases left between them. The CDR3 runs to 15 residues. CDR1 SGDLS and CDR2 YYNGEE come from the germline V gene. This record belongs to a study of blood T cell repertoires in COVID-19. The overall study: The United States, Italy and Spain supplied acute and convalescent COVID-19 samples. From T cells, B-cell-depleted T cells, or PBMCs came the material, which was cDNA or gDNA.

Per the original data handling: The authors estimated nucleated cell counts from reference gene primer amplification. Clones were read by immunoSEQ multiplex PCR, and TCRdb kept only the in-frame ones, dropping some. V and J calls and clone size are given by that table; D and trimming were obtained from the DNA. The table lists around 140,000 clones, roughly nine tenths of them singletons, with 10% to 12% in the top ten. V is TRBV9 and J is TRBJ1-2; no clear D gene. This sequence originates from a woman aged 70-85 years with COVID-19, enrolled during active disease. The sequenced sample was peripheral blood. The CDR3 DNA follows: TGTGCCAGCAGCAAAACAGCTGCTGAATTATATGGCTACACCTTC. It codes for CASSKTAAELYGYTF.